A selection of T cell receptor beta chains follows, all from one sample in a study of blood T cell repertoires in COVID-19. Measured with immunoSEQ multiplex PCR; TCRdb has only the in-frame clones, and not every one. The table has tens of thousands of clones, 75% to 90% seen once. Material: peripheral blood. Receptors originate from a man in his sixties with acute or convalescent COVID-19. Both conserved end residues are part of each CDR3. D genes are given only for firm matches. Rows give clone size only sometimes, using once, few, many, or a class for an expanded clone.

clone_size: .; j_call: TRBJ2-3; d_call: TRBD2; v_call: TRBV24-1; cdr3_aa: CATSAGGDTDTQYF; cdr3_nt: TGTGCCACCAGTGCGGGGGGTGACACAGATACGCAGTATTTT
clone_size: .; j_call: TRBJ2-3; d_call: TRBD2; v_call: TRBV7-8; cdr3_aa: CASSLAGASGSDTQYF; cdr3_nt: TGTGCCAGCAGCTTAGCGGGGGCTAGCGGGTCCGATACGCAGTATTTT
clone_size: .; j_call: TRBJ2-1; d_call: TRBD2; v_call: TRBV19; cdr3_aa: CASSSTPGTSGRHVTGEQFF; cdr3_nt: TGTGCCAGTAGTTCCACTCCGGGGACTAGCGGGAGACACGTAACAGGGGAGCAGTTCTTC
clone_size: .; j_call: TRBJ2-7; d_call: TRBD2; v_call: TRBV19; cdr3_aa: CASSPGGYEQYF; cdr3_nt: TGTGCCAGTAGCCCGGGAGGCTACGAGCAGTACTTC
clone_size: .; j_call: TRBJ1-1; d_call: .; v_call: TRBV18; cdr3_aa: CASSIRSGTHNTEAFF; cdr3_nt: TGTGCCAGCTCAATCCGATCCGGGACACACAACACTGAAGCTTTCTTT
clone_size: .; j_call: TRBJ1-2; d_call: .; v_call: TRBV4-1; cdr3_aa: CASSQDLYRESDYGYTF; cdr3_nt: TGCGCCAGCAGCCAAGATCTATACAGGGAGAGCGACTATGGCTACACCTTC
clone_size: .; j_call: TRBJ2-5; d_call: TRBD2; v_call: TRBV4-1; cdr3_aa: CASSQDPQRGYQETQYF; cdr3_nt: TGCGCCAGCAGCCAAGATCCCCAGCGGGGGTACCAAGAGACCCAGTACTTC
clone_size: .; j_call: TRBJ1-5; d_call: TRBD1; v_call: TRBV4-3; cdr3_aa: CASSQDRGLQPQHF; cdr3_nt: TGCGCCAGCAGCCAGGACAGGGGGCTTCAGCCCCAGCATTTT
clone_size: .; j_call: TRBJ2-7; d_call: TRBD1; v_call: TRBV27; cdr3_aa: CASSFRQGDEQYF; cdr3_nt: TGTGCCAGCAGTTTTAGACAGGGCGACGAGCAGTACTTC
clone_size: .; j_call: TRBJ1-4; d_call: .; v_call: TRBV6-6; cdr3_aa: CASSWGQGNEKLFF; cdr3_nt: TGTGCCAGCAGTTGGGGGCAGGGTAATGAAAAACTGTTTTTT
clone_size: .; j_call: TRBJ2-7; d_call: TRBD1; v_call: TRBV27; cdr3_aa: CASSTGVYEQYF; cdr3_nt: TGTGCCAGCAGCACAGGGGTCTACGAGCAGTACTTC
clone_size: .; j_call: TRBJ1-2; d_call: .; v_call: TRBV27; cdr3_aa: CASSLSPAGIYYGYTF; cdr3_nt: TGTGCCAGCAGTTTATCGCCGGCAGGGATTTACTATGGCTACACCTTC
clone_size: .; j_call: TRBJ2-1; d_call: TRBD2; v_call: TRBV11-3; cdr3_aa: CASSAGGLADDEQFF; cdr3_nt: TGTGCCAGCAGCGCGGGGGGACTAGCGGACGACGAGCAGTTCTTC
clone_size: once; j_call: TRBJ1-3; d_call: .; v_call: TRBV19; cdr3_aa: CASSENSGNTIYF; cdr3_nt: TGTGCCAGTAGTGAGAACTCTGGAAACACCATATATTTT
clone_size: .; j_call: TRBJ2-5; d_call: .; v_call: TRBV7-2; cdr3_aa: CASSFQQGGETQYF; cdr3_nt: TGTGCCAGCAGCTTCCAACAGGGGGGGGAGACCCAGTACTTC
clone_size: .; j_call: TRBJ1-5; d_call: .; v_call: TRBV15; cdr3_aa: CATSRDKGDGQPQHF; cdr3_nt: TGTGCCACCAGCAGAGACAAGGGGGACGGTCAGCCCCAGCATTTT
clone_size: .; j_call: TRBJ2-3; d_call: TRBD2; v_call: TRBV6-6; cdr3_aa: CASSRLAGGTDTQYF; cdr3_nt: TGTGCCAGCAGTAGACTAGCGGGAGGGACAGATACGCAGTATTTT
clone_size: .; j_call: TRBJ2-1; d_call: TRBD2; v_call: TRBV6-6; cdr3_aa: CASLSASGGNEQFF; cdr3_nt: TGTGCCAGTCTATCGGCTAGCGGAGGCAATGAGCAGTTCTTC